This entry is about one T cell receptor beta chain. As yet, its antigen is unknown. These data come from a study of chemoradiotherapy in HPV16-positive cancers. Background on the study: Candidate HPV-specific T-cell clones and common TCR motifs came from functional assays in two HPV16-positive patients. Findings and caveats of the study: Better recurrence-free survival went with HPV-responsive T-cell expansion in HPV16-positive patients. Functional assays defining HPV-specific T cells used only a couple of HPV16-positive patients.

Produced via immunoSEQ multiplex PCR; TCRdb's table is partial and in-frame only. The sample holds approximately 8,300 clones, roughly 78% seen once. The receptor's source is a human donor with HPV-associated anogenital cancer. Specimen collection occurred from a patient who underwent chemoradiotherapy.

The CDR3 region is CASSVGLAGGGEQFF. For the CDR3, the DNA is TGTGCCAGCAGCGTAGGACTAGCGGGGGGAGGTGAGCAGTTCTTC. The chain carries TRBV9 and TRBJ2-1; 13 bases are shared with TRBD2. V shed 0 bases, J shed 9 bases, and the junction held 3 bases outside the gene matches. In germline, CDR1 is SGDLS, CDR2 YYNGEE. This CDR3 has 15 residues.